This TCR beta chain was observed in a study of T cell responses to AZD1222 COVID-19 vaccine (dated by TCRdb to the early 2020s). At the level of the whole study: Because spike-specific TCR depth and breadth did not differ between the two schedules, AZD1222 recipients who got a second dose at roughly 4 weeks were pooled with those who got a second dose at roughly 12 weeks. A total of 240 or so trial participants underwent TCR sequencing, of whom more than 200 had received two doses of AZD1222 and around 25 had received two doses of the MenACWY control vaccine. Trial participants were enrolled by age into subgroups of 18-55, 56-69 and 70-plus years, and roughly 150, 30 and 60 TCR-sequenced participants, respectively, were included in these subgroups. What the authors observed across the whole study: The whole spike protein was spanned by vaccine-associated CD4 TCRs, and dominant responses were seen in regions 160-218 and 743-854. After two AZD1222 doses, both the breadth and the depth of spike-specific TCRs were significantly higher than at day 0 and than in MenACWY recipients. Participants were mostly white British, with more females than males. The authors suggested clonal diversity may have been underestimated. Conclusions about previously exposed vaccinees are limited because only five or six AZD1222 recipients were SARS-CoV-2 seropositive at baseline. The 56-69-year group was small, and its depth increase did not reach significance, likely because of low power. Because no day 14 peak-response samples were available, repertoires were characterized only after the peak T cell response. Epitopes outside the regions mutated in the B.1.351 and B.1.1.7 variants were reportedly recognized by nearly half of the unique spike-specific TCRs.

The meaning of the sample's time point label: baseline before first vaccination. Vaccinee samples came from UK trials COV001 and COV002, including a single-blind randomized controlled phase 2/3 trial of AZD1222 (ChAdOx1 nCoV-19) in healthy adults. For TCRbeta chain sequencing, PBMC samples were collected from trial participants at day 0 and at day 28 after the second dose. The CDR3 regions of human TCRbeta chains were analyzed by immunosequencing. On the study's bioinformatics: TCRs in the repertoires were compared against a reference library of SARS-CoV-2-specific TCRs that had been generated with the MIRA antigen-specificity platform. Breadth was defined as the fraction of unique TCRs that were SARS-CoV-2-associated. Depth was defined as the fraction of total T cells that were SARS-CoV-2-associated. Using the MIRA data, each spike-specific TCR was mapped to the spike region that the TCR reacts to and placed in a CD4 or CD8 class. Log10-transformed breadth and depth values were compared by one-way ANOVA with Sidak's multiple comparisons tests. The table comes from immuneACCESS by way of TCRdb, which keeps in-frame sequences with V and J called. Part of the clones is missing from these tables; in studies checked, under half for an unresolved V gene and the rest for unknown reasons. V and J calls plus clone size are reproduced from that table; the DNA served to infer D and trimming. This sample is represented by 120,000 to 150,000 clones; about 91% of them were singletons. More than 13% of the sample lies in the top ten.

At the junction V is shortened by 0 bases and J by 12 bases; bases outside the gene matches: 10. The CDR3 runs 17 amino acids, cysteine and phenylalanine included. Of the read, only the CDR3 DNA is kept; its 51 bases are in frame from base 1. Sequences KGHSH (CDR1) and LQKENI (CDR2) are obtained from the germline V gene. Turning to this clone: This clone's antigen is unknown. No base qualities exist here, and no much larger clone lies one base off it. Other DNA sequences in this specimen translate into the identical CDR3.

Sequencing was performed on peripheral blood, taken on day 0 of AZD1222 vaccination. This sequence was found in an adult in good health. The V gene is TRBV18 and the J gene is TRBJ2-1, with 14 bases aligning to TRBD2. The DNA reads as follows: TGTGCCAGCTCACCACCAGGGACTAGCGGGGGAAGCCAAGGGCAGTTCTTC. Its protein product is CASSPPGTSGGSQGQFF.